This T cell receptor (beta chain) was identified in a study of CXCR3-negative and CXCR3-positive naive CD8 T cells. About the study: Each library held about 1.5 +/- 0.3 million TRB reads, around 140 million in total. Study conclusions and caveats: TRBV-TRBJ usage matched between naive CXCR3-negative and CXCR3-positive cells but not between memory cells. Cryopreserved PBMCs had partly decreased CXCR3 expression; fresh PBMCs were used in most assays.

UMI labels and 5' RACE were used to prepare the TRB cDNA libraries. TCRdb re-called the 5' RACE reads; every CDR3 protein appears as one record, without DNA. This sample lists about 38,000 distinct CDR3 sequences; its ten largest clones have about 14%. In the case of this clonotype: Its target is not known.

This clonotype was obtained from a human donor in good health. Some clones in this sample may be carry-over from other donors' samples. The sequenced sample consisted of memory CD8+ T cells from blood.

The CDR3 region is CASSFSIKEETQYF. The chain joins TRBV12-3 or TRBV12-4 to TRBJ2-5. This CDR3 comprises 14 residues.